This section outlines one T cell receptor (beta chain) sequence together with its context. The antigen is undetermined. These data belong to a study of T-cell memory formation after mild COVID-19. Study-wide findings and caveats: Pre-infection memory harbored some responding clones, suggesting cross-reactive memory joined. CD4+ bias marked clones expanding day 15 to 37, unlike balanced contracting clones. Clones that contracted clustered mainly in CM and EM if CD4+ and in EMRA if CD8+.

Libraries for TCRalpha and TCRbeta carried sample barcodes and unique molecular identifiers via 5'RACE. Each CDR3 protein is one row after TCRdb ran MiXCR on the 5' RACE reads. The table has over 400,000 distinct CDR3 sequences, 20% to 25% seen once. The V gene end was trimmed by 5 bases and the J gene end by 6 bases; junction bases not matched to a gene: 7. CDR1 and CDR2 from the germline V gene are SGDLS and YYNGEE. CDR3 length equals 15 residues. Sequencing was performed on PBMCs or a T cell subset sorted from them (not recorded which). The TCR originated in an adult woman who had mild COVID-19 (a few samples of this study predate the infection). Cell type and time point are not known. The chain carries TRBV9 and TRBJ2-2; 10 nucleotides agree with TRBD2. DNA for the CDR3: TGTGCCAGCAGTCCTAGCGGGAGTTTCTCCGGGGAGCTGTTTTTT. Protein product: CASSPSGSFSGELFF.